This is a list of T cell receptor beta chains from one sample in a study of vaccination effects on CD4 cells after COVID-19. Produced via immunoSEQ multiplex PCR; TCRdb's table is partial and in-frame only. The sample holds more than 35,000 clones, approximately 67% seen once. These receptors' antigens are unknown. This sample comprised CD4+ T cells from PBMCs cultured without peptide, obtained before COVID-19 vaccination. The receptors come from a human donor who received a COVID-19 vaccine. The CDR3 runs from the conserved cysteine through the conserved F or W. A D gene is named only where the DNA matches it firmly. Clone size is stated in some rows and not others, as once, few, many or a class when expanded.

DNA: TGTGCCAGCAGTGACTCGGCGGGGGGGCCCAATGAGCAGTTCTTC
CDR3: CASSDSAGGPNEQFF
V: TRBV6-4
size: few
D: TRBD2
J: TRBJ2-1

DNA: TGTGCCAGCAGCTTTACCACTGACTATGGCTACACCTTC
CDR3: CASSFTTDYGYTF
V: TRBV5-4
size: few
D: -
J: TRBJ1-2

DNA: TGTGCCAGCTCACCGTTCGCACGGTACGGGGCCCTCCACTTT
CDR3: CASSPFARYGALHF
V: TRBV18
size: -
D: -
J: TRBJ1-6

DNA: TGTGCCAGCAGCGACCTTGGGGCCGGGGAGCTGTTTTTT
CDR3: CASSDLGAGELFF
V: TRBV9
size: -
D: -
J: TRBJ2-2

DNA: -
CDR3: CASSLSGPNSNQPQHF
V: TRBV18
size: -
D: -
J: TRBJ1-5

DNA: TGTGCCACCAGTGATTTGGACAGACGCACAGATACGCAGTATTTT
CDR3: CATSDLDRRTDTQYF
V: TRBV24-1
size: -
D: -
J: TRBJ2-3

DNA: TGTGCCAGCAGGGCGGATGGTAATTATGGCTACACCTTC
CDR3: CASRADGNYGYTF
V: TRBV2
size: -
D: -
J: TRBJ1-2

DNA: TGTGCCAGCAGCTTGGGGGGTCCCAATGAGCAGTTCTTC
CDR3: CASSLGGPNEQFF
V: TRBV5-6
size: -
D: -
J: TRBJ2-1

DNA: TGTGCCAGCAGCCAAATAATAGGACCGAGACTTAATGAAAAACTGTTTTTT
CDR3: CASSQIIGPRLNEKLFF
V: TRBV16
size: -
D: -
J: TRBJ1-4

DNA: TGTGCCAGCTCACCAGGGGGCGACCAGCCCCAGCATTTT
CDR3: CASSPGGDQPQHF
V: TRBV18
size: -
D: -
J: TRBJ1-5

DNA: TGTGCCAGCAGCCATCCGGGACAGGCTTCACCCCTCCACTTT
CDR3: CASSHPGQASPLHF
V: TRBV7-9
size: -
D: TRBD1
J: TRBJ1-6

DNA: TGCAGCGTCGAAGCCGGGACGCTAAGCTCCTACGAGCAGTACTTC
CDR3: CSVEAGTLSSYEQYF
V: TRBV29-1
size: -
D: -
J: TRBJ2-7

DNA: TGTGCCAGCAGCTTAGGTCAGGGGGATGGCTACACCTTC
CDR3: CASSLGQGDGYTF
V: TRBV7-9
size: -
D: TRBD1
J: TRBJ1-2

DNA: TGTGCCAGCAGCCAAGTAAAGGTGTCTAGCGCCTACAATGAGCAGTTCTTC
CDR3: CASSQVKVSSAYNEQFF
V: TRBV14
size: -
D: -
J: TRBJ2-1

DNA: TGTGCCAGCAGTCCGCAGGGGTATAATCAGCCCCAGCATTTT
CDR3: CASSPQGYNQPQHF
V: TRBV27
size: -
D: -
J: TRBJ1-5

DNA: TGTGCCACCAGCAGCCTCTGGGGGGGCGAGCAGTACTTC
CDR3: CATSSLWGGEQYF
V: TRBV15
size: once
D: TRBD2
J: TRBJ2-7

DNA: TGTGCCAGCAGCTTAGCGCTAGCTTCGGATACGCAGTATTTT
CDR3: CASSLALASDTQYF
V: TRBV11-3
size: -
D: -
J: TRBJ2-3

DNA: TGCGCCAGCAGCTTGCGTCCGGGTGGCACTGAAGCTTTCTTT
CDR3: CASSLRPGGTEAFF
V: TRBV5-1
size: -
D: -
J: TRBJ1-1

DNA: TGTGCCAGCAGCGTAGAACTCCCGAGGGGGGACAGGGGGCATGAGACCCAGTACTTC
CDR3: CASSVELPRGDRGHETQYF
V: TRBV9
size: few
D: TRBD1
J: TRBJ2-5

DNA: TGTGCCAGCAGCGTAGCTAGCGGGGGTGAGCAGTTCTTC
CDR3: CASSVASGGEQFF
V: TRBV9
size: -
D: TRBD2
J: TRBJ2-1

DNA: TGTGCCAGCAGTGACAGGGTGGGTGGCTACACCTTC
CDR3: CASSDRVGGYTF
V: TRBV6-1
size: -
D: -
J: TRBJ1-2

DNA: TGTGCCAGCACCAGGGCTGGAAACAATCAGCCCCAGCATTTT
CDR3: CASTRAGNNQPQHF
V: TRBV6-6
size: -
D: -
J: TRBJ1-5

DNA: TGTGCCAGCAGTTTAGGGCAGGCCCAGTACTTC
CDR3: CASSLGQAQYF
V: TRBV12-3/TRBV12-4
size: -
D: -
J: TRBJ2-5

DNA: TGTGCCTGGTGCCTTGGGACAGGCATTGGAAACACCATATATTTT
CDR3: CAWCLGTGIGNTIYF
V: TRBV30
size: -
D: TRBD1
J: TRBJ1-3

DNA: TGTGCCAGCAGTTCCCGTGGGGGGCCTTACGAGCAGTACTTC
CDR3: CASSSRGGPYEQYF
V: TRBV27
size: few
D: -
J: TRBJ2-7

DNA: TGTGCCAGCAGTGACCCGGACAGGGTTGGAAAGTTCTTC
CDR3: CASSDPDRVGKFF
V: TRBV6-1
size: -
D: TRBD1
J: TRBJ2-1

DNA: TGCGCCAGCAGCTTGCATAGCGGGGGGGTTCAAGAGACCCAGTACTTC
CDR3: CASSLHSGGVQETQYF
V: TRBV5-1
size: few
D: TRBD2
J: TRBJ2-5

DNA: TGCGCCAGCAGCCAAGAATTACAGGGAGGATATGGCTACACCTTC
CDR3: CASSQELQGGYGYTF
V: TRBV4-1
size: -
D: -
J: TRBJ1-2

DNA: TGTGCCAGCAGCTTAGCCCTAGCTCGCGCCGATGAGCAGTTCTTC
CDR3: CASSLALARADEQFF
V: TRBV7-9
size: -
D: -
J: TRBJ2-1

DNA: TGCGCCAGTACCGGGGTCCAAGAGACCCAGTACTTC
CDR3: CASTGVQETQYF
V: TRBV5-1
size: -
D: -
J: TRBJ2-5

DNA: TGTGCCAGCAGCTCTGGGACAGGACACTACGAGCAGTACTTC
CDR3: CASSSGTGHYEQYF
V: TRBV7-8
size: few
D: TRBD1
J: TRBJ2-7

DNA: TGCAGTGCTAGTCGGGCGGGGGAGGGCTACACCTTC
CDR3: CSASRAGEGYTF
V: TRBV20-1
size: -
D: -
J: TRBJ1-2

DNA: TGCGCCAGCAATCCCAGGGGGCTGACTCAGCCCCAGCATTTT
CDR3: CASNPRGLTQPQHF
V: TRBV5-1
size: -
D: TRBD1
J: TRBJ1-5

DNA: TGTGCCAGCAGCCAAGCGGGGGGATTACTCTCCTACAATGAGCAGTTCTTC
CDR3: CASSQAGGLLSYNEQFF
V: TRBV4-2
size: -
D: TRBD2
J: TRBJ2-1

DNA: TGTGCCAGCACCGTCAGTAGCGGATCCACCGGGGAGCTGTTTTTT
CDR3: CASTVSSGSTGELFF
V: TRBV7-9
size: -
D: -
J: TRBJ2-2

DNA: TGCAGTGCTAGTACAGGGATTGGGGGAGAGACCCAGTACTTC
CDR3: CSASTGIGGETQYF
V: TRBV20-1
size: -
D: -
J: TRBJ2-5

DNA: TGTGCCAGCAGGGCGGACACTGAAGCTTTCTTT
CDR3: CASRADTEAFF
V: TRBV6-1
size: once
D: -
J: TRBJ1-1

DNA: TGTGCCAGCAGCCAAAGTGGTACAGATACGCAGTATTTT
CDR3: CASSQSGTDTQYF
V: TRBV3-1/TRBV3-2
size: -
D: -
J: TRBJ2-3

DNA: TGTGCCAGCAGCTTGGGGCTAGGTAACACAGATACGCAGTATTTT
CDR3: CASSLGLGNTDTQYF
V: TRBV5-4
size: -
D: -
J: TRBJ2-3

DNA: TGTGCCAGCAGCTTGGTTGGGACCGCGGTTGGATATGGCTACACCTTC
CDR3: CASSLVGTAVGYGYTF
V: TRBV5-4
size: few
D: -
J: TRBJ1-2

DNA: TGTGCCAGCAGTTACAGCGGGGGGGCCCAAGAGACCCAGTACTTC
CDR3: CASSYSGGAQETQYF
V: TRBV5-4
size: -
D: TRBD2
J: TRBJ2-5

DNA: TGTGTCACCAGTGATTGGGGGGGGAACGAGCAGTACTTC
CDR3: CVTSDWGGNEQYF
V: TRBV24-1
size: -
D: TRBD2
J: TRBJ2-7

DNA: TGTGCCAGCAGCGCGGGGACAGGGGGAAGCAATGAGCAGTTCTTC
CDR3: CASSAGTGGSNEQFF
V: TRBV9
size: -
D: TRBD1
J: TRBJ2-1

DNA: TGTGCCAGCAGCTTAATCGCGGATAGAAAAGAGACCCAGTACTTC
CDR3: CASSLIADRKETQYF
V: TRBV11-2
size: -
D: -
J: TRBJ2-5

DNA: TGTGCCATCGGCGGGACAGGGGTTCGGGGCTATGGCTACACCTTC
CDR3: CAIGGTGVRGYGYTF
V: TRBV6-5
size: -
D: TRBD1
J: TRBJ1-2

DNA: TGCGCCAGCAGTACAGCGGGGGCCTACGAGCAGTACTTC
CDR3: CASSTAGAYEQYF
V: TRBV10-2
size: -
D: TRBD2
J: TRBJ2-7

DNA: TGTGCCAGCCGTGTGGGGGGGACACGCAGCTCCTACAATGAGCAGTTCTTC
CDR3: CASRVGGTRSSYNEQFF
V: TRBV6-1
size: -
D: -
J: TRBJ2-1

DNA: TGTGCCAGCAGCAGGATGAGGGGGGGAGCCGGGGAGCTGTTTTTT
CDR3: CASSRMRGGAGELFF
V: TRBV11-2
size: few
D: -
J: TRBJ2-2

DNA: TGTGCCAGCAGCAAAATACTAGCCGATACGCAGTATTTT
CDR3: CASSKILADTQYF
V: TRBV21-1
size: -
D: -
J: TRBJ2-3

DNA: TGTGCCAGCAGCTTCGGCAGGGTTTACCAAGAGACCCAGTACTTC
CDR3: CASSFGRVYQETQYF
V: TRBV7-7
size: -
D: -
J: TRBJ2-5

DNA: TGTGCCAGCAAAAAAGAAGACAGGGTGCCGAACACTGAAGCTTTCTTT
CDR3: CASKKEDRVPNTEAFF
V: TRBV6-4
size: once
D: TRBD1
J: TRBJ1-1

DNA: TGTGCCAGCAGCCAAGATGCTAGTAAGCCTTACAATGAGCAGTTCTTC
CDR3: CASSQDASKPYNEQFF
V: TRBV3-1/TRBV3-2
size: -
D: -
J: TRBJ2-1

DNA: TGCGCCAGCAGCTTGGCCGGGACTCTCCGATACAATGAGCAGTTCTTC
CDR3: CASSLAGTLRYNEQFF
V: TRBV5-1
size: -
D: -
J: TRBJ2-1

DNA: TGTGCCAGCAGCCAAGTCCGGGCGGGAGTTGGAAATGAGCAGTTCTTC
CDR3: CASSQVRAGVGNEQFF
V: TRBV3-1/TRBV3-2
size: -
D: TRBD2
J: TRBJ2-1

DNA: TGTGCCAGCAGCCAACCAGGGGATTCACCCCTCCACTTT
CDR3: CASSQPGDSPLHF
V: TRBV6-2/TRBV6-3
size: -
D: -
J: TRBJ1-6

DNA: TGTGCCAGTAGTGCTCGCCCGGGACAGTCGTACGGCTACACCTTC
CDR3: CASSARPGQSYGYTF
V: TRBV19
size: few
D: TRBD1
J: TRBJ1-2

DNA: TGTGCCAGCAGCTTAGGACACTCCCCTAACTATGGCTACACCTTC
CDR3: CASSLGHSPNYGYTF
V: TRBV7-9
size: few
D: -
J: TRBJ1-2

DNA: TGCGCCAGCAGCCAAGATCAAATCCGGACAGTGAGCTCCTATAATTCACCCCTCCACTTT
CDR3: CASSQDQIRTVSSYNSPLHF
V: TRBV4-1
size: -
D: -
J: TRBJ1-6

DNA: TGTGCCAGCAGCGGCGGGACAGGGACCGGTAATTCACCCCTCCACTTT
CDR3: CASSGGTGTGNSPLHF
V: TRBV7-9
size: few
D: TRBD1
J: TRBJ1-6

DNA: TGTGCCAGCAGCCGGAGGGGGGAGGGGAATGAGCAGTTCTTC
CDR3: CASSRRGEGNEQFF
V: TRBV6-5
size: -
D: -
J: TRBJ2-1